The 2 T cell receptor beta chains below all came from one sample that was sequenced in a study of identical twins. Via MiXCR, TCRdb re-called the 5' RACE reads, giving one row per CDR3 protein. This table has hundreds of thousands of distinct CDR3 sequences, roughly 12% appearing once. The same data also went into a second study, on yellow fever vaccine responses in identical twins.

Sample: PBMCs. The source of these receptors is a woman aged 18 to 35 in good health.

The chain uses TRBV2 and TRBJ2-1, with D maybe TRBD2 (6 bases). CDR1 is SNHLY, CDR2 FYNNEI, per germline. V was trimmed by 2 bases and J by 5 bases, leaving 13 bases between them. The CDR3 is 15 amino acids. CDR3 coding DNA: TGTGCCAGCAGTGAAAGGCTAGCGAATGACAATGAGCAGTTCTTC. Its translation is CASSERLANDNEQFF.

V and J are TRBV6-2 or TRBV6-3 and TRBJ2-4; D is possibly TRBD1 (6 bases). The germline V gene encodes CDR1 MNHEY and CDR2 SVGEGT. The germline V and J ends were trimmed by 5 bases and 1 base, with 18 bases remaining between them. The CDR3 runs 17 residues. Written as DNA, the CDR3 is TGTGCCAGCAGTAACCCACAGGGCCGTTTCGCCAAAAACATTCAGTACTTC. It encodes CASSNPQGRFAKNIQYF.